This TCR beta chain was documented in a study of OX40 agonist ivuxolimab in advanced cancers. Study-level results: Both CD4+ and CD8+ T cell populations in blood had undergone clonal expansion by week 6 at 0.1 to 3.0 mg/kg.

The CDR3 spans 15 residues. In germline, CDR1 is GTSNPN, CDR2 SVGIG (reference sequence). Trimming cost V 5 bases and J 1 base; bases outside gene matches: 8. Measured with immunoSEQ multiplex PCR; TCRdb has only the in-frame clones, and not every one. The table has 55,000 to 85,000 clones, around 86% seen once. On this clone itself: The antigen is undetermined.

Source: CD4+ or CD8+ T cells sorted from blood, taken in a trial of the OX40 agonist ivuxolimab. The V and J genes are TRBV30 and TRBJ2-5; 9 bases line up with TRBD1. This clonotype was sampled from an adult with an advanced solid tumor such as melanoma, head and neck, liver or kidney cancer. This CDR3 reads CAWDRPGQGQETQYF. The CDR3 coding sequence is TGTGCCTGGGACCGACCGGGACAGGGCCAAGAGACCCAGTACTTC.